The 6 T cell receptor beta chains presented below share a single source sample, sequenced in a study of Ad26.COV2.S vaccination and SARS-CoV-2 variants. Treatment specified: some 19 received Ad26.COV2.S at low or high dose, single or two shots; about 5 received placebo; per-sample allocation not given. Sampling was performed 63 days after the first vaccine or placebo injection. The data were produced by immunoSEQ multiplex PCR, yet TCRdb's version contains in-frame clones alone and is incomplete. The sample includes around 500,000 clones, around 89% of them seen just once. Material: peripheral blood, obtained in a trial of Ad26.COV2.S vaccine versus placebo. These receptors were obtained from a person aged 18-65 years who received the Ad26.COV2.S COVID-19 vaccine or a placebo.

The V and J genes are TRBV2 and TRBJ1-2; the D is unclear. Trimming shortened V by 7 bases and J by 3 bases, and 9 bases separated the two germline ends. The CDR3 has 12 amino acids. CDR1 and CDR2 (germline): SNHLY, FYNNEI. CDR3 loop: CASKSSYYGYTF. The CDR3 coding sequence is TGTGCCAGCAAGTCGAGTTACTATGGCTACACCTTC. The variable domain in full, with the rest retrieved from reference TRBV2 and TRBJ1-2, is EPEVTQTPSHQVTQMGQEVILRCVPISNHLYFYWYRQILGQKVEFLVSFYNNEISEKSEIFDDQFSVERPDGSNFTLKIRSTKLEDSAMYFCASKSSYYGYTFGSGTRLTVV.

For the CDR3, the DNA is TGTGCCGACCGGGACCCCTACACCGGGGAGCTGTTTTTT. Protein sequence: CADRDPYTGELFF. The rearrangement joins TRBV28 to TRBJ2-2, with D possibly called TRBD1 or TRBD2 (5 bases each). In germline, CDR1 is MDHEN, CDR2 SYDVKM. V lost 11 bases to trimming and J lost 3 bases, with 13 bases between them. The CDR3 is 13 residues long.

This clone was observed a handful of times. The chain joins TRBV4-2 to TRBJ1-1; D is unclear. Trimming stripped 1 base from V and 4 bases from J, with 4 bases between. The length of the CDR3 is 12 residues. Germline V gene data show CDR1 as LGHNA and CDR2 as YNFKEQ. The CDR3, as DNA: TGTGCCAGCAGCCAAGGGACCACTGAAGCTTTCTTT. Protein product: CASSQGTTEAFF.

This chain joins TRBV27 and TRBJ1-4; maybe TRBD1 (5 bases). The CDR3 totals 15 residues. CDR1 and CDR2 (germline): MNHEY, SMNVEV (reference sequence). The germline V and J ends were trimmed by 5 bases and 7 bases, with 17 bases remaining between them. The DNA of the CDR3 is TGTGCCAGCAGTCCCTACGGGCAGGGCTCTGAAAAACTGTTTTTT. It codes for CASSPYGQGSEKLFF.

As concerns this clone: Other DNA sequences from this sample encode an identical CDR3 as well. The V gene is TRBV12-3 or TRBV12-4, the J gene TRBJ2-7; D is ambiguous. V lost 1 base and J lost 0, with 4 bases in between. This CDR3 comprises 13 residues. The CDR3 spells CASSLGSSYEQYF. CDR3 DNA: TGTGCCAGCAGTTTAGGCTCCTCCTACGAGCAGTACTTC.

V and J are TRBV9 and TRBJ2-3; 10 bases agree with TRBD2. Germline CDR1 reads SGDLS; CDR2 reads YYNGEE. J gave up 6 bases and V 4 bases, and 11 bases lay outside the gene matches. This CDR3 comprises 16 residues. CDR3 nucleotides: TGTGCCAGCAGCCCACTAGCGGGATTTTCGGTTGATACGCAGTATTTT. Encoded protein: CASSPLAGFSVDTQYF.